The present entry profiles one TCR beta chain with its context. V was clipped by 5 bases and J by 3 bases, with 11 bases between them. The CDR3 runs to 13 residues. Germline V gene data show CDR1 as SEHNR and CDR2 as FQNEAQ (reference sequence). The study recruited healthy Caucasian donors from Russia who were aged about 6 to 95. For the second PCR, which ran for roughly 6 to 12 cycles, a sample-barcoded 5' primer and a J-beta primer mix were used. TCRdb called the 5' RACE reads again in MiXCR, with one record for every CDR3 protein. The table lists more than 500,000 distinct CDR3 sequences, about 25% of them singletons. This sample is part of a study of blood T cells in healthy people across ages.

Material: blood. This rearrangement joins TRBV7-9 to TRBJ2-7, with a weak D call TRBD1 (6 bases). The TCR comes from a woman aged 70-85 years in good health. Here the CDR3 reads CASSRDKHYEQYF. The DNA for the CDR3 is TGTGCCAGCAGCCGGGACAAGCACTACGAGCAGTACTTC.